This entry is about one T cell receptor (beta chain). Some clones are missing from TCRdb's copy, which holds only in-frame ones; the method was immunoSEQ multiplex PCR. The sample lists roughly 60,000 clones; around 83% were seen once. This CDR3 spans 14 amino acids. CDR1 SNHLY and CDR2 FYNNEI come from the germline V gene. J gave up 4 bases and V 5 bases, and 1 base lay outside the gene matches. These data come from a study of OX40 agonist ivuxolimab in advanced cancers. At the level of the study: Patients were treated with ivuxolimab, an agonistic anti-OX40 (CD134) antibody.

The chain joins TRBV2 to TRBJ2-1, with TRBD2 identical over 11 bases. The source of this sequence is an adult with an advanced solid tumor such as melanoma, head and neck, liver or kidney cancer. Material: CD4+ or CD8+ T cells sorted from blood, obtained in a trial of the OX40 agonist ivuxolimab. Written as DNA, the CDR3 is TGTGCCAGCAGTCTAGCGGGGGGTTACAATGAGCAGTTCTTC. Its translation is CASSLAGGYNEQFF.